The sequence of this T cell receptor beta chain was determined in a study of blood T cell repertoires in COVID-19. Study-wide background: PBMCs, B-cell-depleted T cells, or T cells provided the cDNA or gDNA that made up the material.

Concerning this clone: Other DNA sequences in this sample translate to the same CDR3.

The authors' processing: Using reference gene primer amplification, nucleated cell counts were estimated. Method: immunoSEQ multiplex PCR; TCRdb's copy keeps in-frame clones and lacks some. V, J and clone size were drawn from that table, and D and trimming were deduced from the DNA. The sample consists of under 300,000 clones, 88% of them appearing once. V was shortened by 3 bases and J by 4 bases, with 7 bases between the two germline ends. The CDR3 length is 13 residues. This sequence originates from a woman between 35 and 50 years old who had recovered from COVID-19. Sequencing was performed on peripheral blood. The chain employs TRBV12-3 or TRBV12-4 and TRBJ1-3; unclear D gene. Here the CDR3 DNA reads TGTGCCAGCAGTTTGAGTTCCGGAAACACCATATATTTT. This sequence encodes CASSLSSGNTIYF.